These 19 T cell receptor beta chains were all obtained from the same sample, sequenced in a study of beta chain features in type 1 diabetes (dated by TCRdb to the late 2010s). Library construction relied on the immunoSEQ multiplex PCR assay. The entire isolated RNA was reverse transcribed using the High Capacity cDNA Reverse Transcription Kit, and thus expressed TCRB transcripts were sequenced. The table comes from immuneACCESS by way of TCRdb, which keeps in-frame sequences with V and J called. Part of the clones is missing from these tables; in studies checked, under half for an unresolved V gene and the rest for unknown reasons. The sample includes 500,000 to 700,000 clones, with about 14% observed a single time. The ten largest account for 0.09% to 0.095% of the sample. The sequencing input was naive CD4+ T cells from blood. The sample's cell subset or site, from its label and the paper: true naive CD4+ T cells. These TCRs come from a young man in good health.

This clone turned up a few times. This rearrangement joins TRBV19 to TRBJ1-2; TRBD1 matches 9 bases. Unmatched junction bases numbered 4, after V lost 7 bases and J lost 4 bases. The V gene's germline CDR1 is LNHDA and CDR2 SQIVND (reference sequence). CDR3 size: 13 residues. CDR3 protein: CASKGTGFYGYTF. CDR3 nucleotide sequence: TGTGCCAGTAAGGGGACAGGGTTCTATGGCTACACCTTC. The full variable domain, its missing parts supplied by reference TRBV19 and TRBJ1-2, is DGGITQSPKYLFRKEGQNVTLSCEQNLNHDAMYWYRQDPGQGLRLIYYSQIVNDFQKGDIAEGYSVSREKKESFPLTVTSAQKNPTAFYLCASKGTGFYGYTFGSGTRLTVV.

This clone has just a few counts. An end of the junction differs from the germline gene, which may be a read error. V gene TRBV29-1 combines with J gene TRBJ1-2; D perhaps matches TRBD1 (5 bases). Germline V gives CDR1 SQVTM, CDR2 ANQGSEA. The CDR3 runs 16 residues. The DNA of the CDR3 is TGCAGCGTTAAAGAGAGGTCGCCAGGGACTAACTATGGCTACACCTTC. Amino acid sequence: CSVKERSPGTNYGYTF.

The V gene is TRBV23-1, the J gene TRBJ1-5; 8 bases are shared with TRBD1. TRBV23-1 is annotated as an ORF whose role is uncertain. This CDR3 comprises 17 residues. The V segment lost 5 bases and the J segment 6 bases; nucleotides outside the gene matches: 15. The CDR3 nucleotides are TGCGCCAGCAGTAACACGGACAGGGTAGATGGTAGTCAGCCCCAGCATTTT. Its protein is CASSNTDRVDGSQPQHF.

In this sample, this clone turned up a few times. The V gene is TRBV19, the J gene TRBJ2-3; no reliable D call. Trimming cost V 7 bases and J 0 bases, with 14 bases left between them. From germline, CDR1 is LNHDA and CDR2 SQIVND (reference sequence). The CDR3 is made up of 15 amino acids. CDR3 in amino acids: CASTHGDSSTDTQYF. The CDR3 bases are TGTGCCAGTACCCATGGGGATTCTAGCACAGATACGCAGTATTTT.

This clone appeared a few times. V and J are TRBV7-2 and TRBJ2-1; 7 nucleotides align to TRBD2. CDR1 SGHTA and CDR2 FQGNSA come from the germline V gene. V dropped 9 bases and J dropped 5; count of bases not matched to a gene: 13. The CDR3 has 15 amino acids. The CDR3 reads CARSPVRERNNEQFF. CDR3 bases: TGTGCCAGGTCGCCTGTGCGGGAGCGAAACAATGAGCAGTTCTTC.

The J gene is TRBJ2-2, the V gene TRBV4-3; 8 nucleotides match TRBD1. The CDR3 is 16 amino acids. CDR1 LGHNA and CDR2 YSLEER come from the germline V gene. Losses at the gene ends were 1 base for V and 0 bases for J; bases not matched to a gene: 1. This CDR3 reads CASSQGQGPNTGELFF. In DNA, the CDR3 is TGCGCCAGCAGCCAAGGACAGGGGCCGAACACCGGGGAGCTGTTTTTT.

A few counts support this clone. The chain is built from TRBV5-1 and TRBJ1-5; possible D gene TRBD1, 5 bases. The CDR3 totals 13 residues. Trimming left V 4 bases short and J 2 bases short, with 7 bases between. Germline V CDR1 and CDR2: SGHRS, YFSETQ. As DNA, the CDR3 is TGCGCCAGCAGCAGGGGCGGCAATCAGCCCCAGCATTTT. It is translated as CASSRGGNQPQHF.

The gene calls are TRBV6-5 and TRBJ2-1; D is possibly TRBD1 (6 bases). The CDR3 is 11 residues long. Trimming shortened V by 6 bases and J by 9 bases, and 9 bases separated the two germline ends. Looked up from germline, CDR1 is MNHEY and CDR2 is SVGAGI. CDR3 DNA: TGTGCCAGCAGGGCAGGGGCTGAGCAGTTCTTC. Its translation is CASRAGAEQFF.

This clone was observed a handful of times. The V call is TRBV7-6, the J call TRBJ1-2; the D is unclear. The germline V and J ends were trimmed by 8 bases and 0 bases, with 13 bases remaining between them. Germline V gene lookup returns CDR1 SGHVS and CDR2 FNYEAQ. The CDR3 is 14 amino acids. CDR3 sequence (DNA): TGTGCCAGCTCGAGCGCGGAGTCTAACTATGGCTACACCTTC. It encodes CASSSAESNYGYTF.

This clone showed up just a few times. The chain links TRBV7-9 to TRBJ2-4; tentative D call: TRBD2 (6 bases). V was shortened by 1 base and J by 8 bases, with 12 bases between the two germline ends. The CDR3 consists of 14 residues. Germline lookup yields CDR1 SEHNR and CDR2 FQNEAQ (reference sequence). The CDR3 DNA is TGTGCCAGCAGCTTAGTTTTTCGCGGGGACATTCAGTACTTC. Encoded protein: CASSLVFRGDIQYF.

This clone has more than one count but fewer than ten. V is TRBV10-3 and J is TRBJ2-7, with 8 positions matching TRBD1. J lost 5 bases, V lost 0 bases, and 3 bases had no gene match. The CDR3 is 14 residues long. The V gene's germline CDR1 is ENHRY and CDR2 SYGVKD. This chain's CDR3 is CAISESTGAHEQYF. The CDR3 region has the DNA TGTGCCATCAGTGAGTCGACAGGGGCCCACGAGCAGTACTTC.

This rearrangement joins TRBV7-2 to TRBJ2-5, with D perhaps TRBD1 (5 bases). Looked up from germline, CDR1 is SGHTA and CDR2 is FQGNSA. The germline V and J ends were trimmed by 2 bases and 2 bases, with 6 bases remaining between them. The CDR3 consists of 13 residues. The CDR3 loop is CASSLQGQETQYF. The CDR3, as DNA: TGTGCCAGCAGCTTACAGGGACAAGAGACCCAGTACTTC.

The V gene is TRBV4-3, the J gene TRBJ1-1, with 9 bases matching TRBD1. Germline V lookup: CDR1 LGHNA, CDR2 YSLEER. This CDR3 comprises 16 residues. Trimming took 0 bases from V and 4 from J; bases not matched to a gene: 6. CDR3 coding DNA: TGCGCCAGCAGCCAAGAGAAACGGACAGGGGTCACTGAAGCTTTCTTT. It translates to CASSQEKRTGVTEAFF.

The rearrangement links TRBV19 to TRBJ2-2, with D hard to call. Germline CDR1 and CDR2: LNHDA and SQIVND (reference sequence). The length of the CDR3 is 12 residues. V was cut by 6 bases and J by 6 bases, with 8 bases left in between. The CDR3 DNA is TGTGCCAGTAGAGGGATGGCCGGGGAGCTGTTTTTT. It specifies CASRGMAGELFF.

The table lists this clone with a few counts. This rearrangement joins TRBV19 to TRBJ1-1; unclear D gene. V was shortened by 5 bases and J by 5 bases, with 6 bases between the two germline ends. The CDR3 spans 11 residues. CDR1 is LNHDA, CDR2 SQIVND, per germline (reference sequence). The CDR3 reads CASSRRTEAFF. The CDR3 coding sequence is TGTGCCAGTAGTCGGAGGACTGAAGCTTTCTTT.

This chain connects TRBV7-3 to TRBJ2-2, with D tentatively TRBD1 or TRBD2 (5 bases each). The germline V gene has CDR1 SGHTA and CDR2 FQGTGA. The CDR3 is 17 residues long. Trimming removed 5 bases at V and 2 bases at J, with 18 bases between. CDR3: CASSRPHGTGNTGELFF. CDR3 nucleotides: TGTGCCAGCAGCAGACCCCACGGGACGGGAAACACCGGGGAGCTGTTTTTT.

V usage is TRBV6-5 and J usage is TRBJ2-5; D is undetermined. The CDR3 runs to 13 residues. V lost 6 bases, J lost 5 bases, and 13 bases lay in between. The germline gives CDR1 MNHEY, CDR2 SVGAGI. The CDR3 sequence: CASSLSFLETQYF. CDR3 sequence (DNA): TGTGCCAGCAGCCTCTCGTTTCTCGAGACCCAGTACTTC.

The chain has TRBV7-6 and TRBJ2-5; 7 bases fit TRBD1. The V and J ends lost 6 bases and 5 bases, in that order; junction bases with no gene match: 12. CDR3 size: 15 residues. Germline lookup yields CDR1 SGHVS and CDR2 FNYEAQ. The CDR3 nucleotides read TGTGCCAGCAGGCTGAGACAGGGTGGGTGGGAGACCCAGTACTTC. It is translated as CASRLRQGGWETQYF.

The chain combines TRBV5-1 with TRBJ2-2; D is unresolved. Trimming removed 0 bases from V and 4 bases from J, with 10 bases in between. The CDR3 loop spans 15 amino acids. Germline lookup yields CDR1 SGHRS and CDR2 YFSETQ. The CDR3: CASSLEGYRTGELFF. In DNA form, the CDR3 reads TGCGCCAGCAGCTTGGAAGGGTATCGCACCGGGGAGCTGTTTTTT.